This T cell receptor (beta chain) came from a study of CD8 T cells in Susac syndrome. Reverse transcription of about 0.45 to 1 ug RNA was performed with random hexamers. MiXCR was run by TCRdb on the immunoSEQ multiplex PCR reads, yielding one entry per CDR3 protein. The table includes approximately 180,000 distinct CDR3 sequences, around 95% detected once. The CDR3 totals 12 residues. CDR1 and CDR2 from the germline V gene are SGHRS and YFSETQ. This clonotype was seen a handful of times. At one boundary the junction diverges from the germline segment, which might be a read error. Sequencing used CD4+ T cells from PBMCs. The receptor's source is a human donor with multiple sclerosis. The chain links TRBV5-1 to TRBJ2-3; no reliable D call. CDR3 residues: CASSLVADTQYF. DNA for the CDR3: TGTGCCAGCAGCTTGGTGGCAGATACGCAGTATTTT. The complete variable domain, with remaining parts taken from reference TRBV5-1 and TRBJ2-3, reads KAGVTQTPRYLIKTRGQQVTLSCSPISGHRSVSWYQQTPGQGLQFLFEYFSETQRNKGNFPGRFSGRQFSNSRSEMNVSTLELGDSALYLCASSLVADTQYFGPGTRLTVL.